This T cell receptor (beta chain) was found in a study of shared clonotypes between healthy human individuals. Using immunoSEQ multiplex PCR, the repertoire was profiled, and TCRdb retains in-frame clones only, with some absent. The table lists more than 1 million clones, roughly 74% of them singletons. The CDR3 sequence is 16 residues long. CDR1 is SGHNT, CDR2 YYREEE, per germline (reference sequence). V trimming: 1 base; J trimming: 5 bases; junction bases outside the gene matches: 10. Study findings and constraints: Compared with memory subsets, naive subsets generally had larger estimated richness. Lower generation probabilities were found for non-shared clonotypes than for those shared by all four donors.

Of note for this clone: Its target is not known.

Sequences were obtained from memory CD4+ T cells from PBMCs. Specified subset: CD45RA-negative fraction. This chain links TRBV5-4 with TRBJ2-3; TRBD2 agrees at 7 bases. The sequence derives from a man younger than 35 in good health. Some clones in this sample may be carry-over from other donors' samples. CDR3 protein: CASSLSGAGERDTQYF. DNA for the CDR3: TGTGCCAGCAGCTTGAGTGGTGCGGGAGAGAGAGATACGCAGTATTTT. Combining the CDR3 with reference TRBV5-4 and TRBJ2-3 gives the whole variable domain ETGVTQSPTHLIKTRGQQVTLRCSSQSGHNTVSWYQQALGQGPQFIFQYYREEENGRGNFPPRFSGLQFPNYSSELNVNALELDDSALYLCASSLSGAGERDTQYFGPGTRLTVL.